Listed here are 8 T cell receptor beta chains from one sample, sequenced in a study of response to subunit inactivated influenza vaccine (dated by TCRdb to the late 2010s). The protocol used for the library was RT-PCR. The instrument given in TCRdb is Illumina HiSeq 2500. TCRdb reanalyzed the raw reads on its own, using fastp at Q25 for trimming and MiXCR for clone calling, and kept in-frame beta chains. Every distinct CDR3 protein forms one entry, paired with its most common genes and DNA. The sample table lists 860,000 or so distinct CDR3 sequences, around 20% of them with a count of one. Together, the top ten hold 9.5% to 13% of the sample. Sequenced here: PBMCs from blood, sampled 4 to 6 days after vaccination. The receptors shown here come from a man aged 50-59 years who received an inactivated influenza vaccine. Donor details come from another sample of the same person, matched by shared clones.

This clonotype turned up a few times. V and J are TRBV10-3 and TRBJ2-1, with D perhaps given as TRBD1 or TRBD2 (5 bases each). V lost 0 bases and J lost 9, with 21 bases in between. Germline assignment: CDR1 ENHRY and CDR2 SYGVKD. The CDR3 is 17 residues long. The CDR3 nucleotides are TGTGCCATCAGTGAGTCTTGGCAGGGTCGGACTCCCGTTGAGCAGTTCTTC. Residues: CAISESWQGRTPVEQFF.

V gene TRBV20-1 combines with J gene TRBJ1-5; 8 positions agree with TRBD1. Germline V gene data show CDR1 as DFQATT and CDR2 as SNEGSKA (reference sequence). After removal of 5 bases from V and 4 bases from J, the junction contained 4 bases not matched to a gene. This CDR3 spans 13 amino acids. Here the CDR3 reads CSAGGQVNQPQHF. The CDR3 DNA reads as TGCAGTGCTGGGGGACAGGTAAATCAGCCCCAGCATTTT.

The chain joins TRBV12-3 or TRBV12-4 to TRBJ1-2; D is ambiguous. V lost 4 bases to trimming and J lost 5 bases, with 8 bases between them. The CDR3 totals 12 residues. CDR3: CASSSPSYGYTF. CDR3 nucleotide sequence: TGTGCCAGCAGTTCCCCGAGTTATGGCTACACCTTC.

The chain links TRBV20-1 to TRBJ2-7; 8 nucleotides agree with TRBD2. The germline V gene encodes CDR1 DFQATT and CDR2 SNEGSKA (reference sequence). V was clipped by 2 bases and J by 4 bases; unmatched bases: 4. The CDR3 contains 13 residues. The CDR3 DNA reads TGCAGTGCTAGAAGGAGCGGGAGTTACGAGCAGTACTTC. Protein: CSARRSGSYEQYF.

The CDR3 here is CASSQWASNEQFF. The CDR3 DNA sequence: TGTGCCAGCAGTCAGTGGGCGAGCAATGAGCAGTTCTTC. This chain uses TRBV6-2 or TRBV6-3 with TRBJ2-1; D uncertain. Trimming removed 5 bases from V and 6 bases from J, with 11 bases in between. This CDR3 comprises 13 residues. Germline CDR1 MNHEY, CDR2 SVGEGT.

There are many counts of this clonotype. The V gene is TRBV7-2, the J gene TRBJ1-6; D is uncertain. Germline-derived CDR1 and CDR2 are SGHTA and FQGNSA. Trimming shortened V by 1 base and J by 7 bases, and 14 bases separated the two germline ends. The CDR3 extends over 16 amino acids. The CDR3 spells CASSLGAANLNSPLHF. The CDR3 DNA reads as TGTGCCAGCAGCTTAGGGGCAGCTAATTTGAATTCACCCCTCCACTTT.

The CDR3 spells CASSSPRGGYTDTQYF. The CDR3 DNA reads as TGTGCCAGCAGCTCACCCCGCGGGGGTTACACAGATACGCAGTATTTT. This chain uses TRBV7-2 with TRBJ2-3; TRBD2 agrees at 7 bases. CDR1 and CDR2 (germline): SGHTA, FQGNSA. The CDR3 has 16 residues. With 4 bases clipped from V and 2 bases from J, the junction kept 9 bases outside the gene matches.

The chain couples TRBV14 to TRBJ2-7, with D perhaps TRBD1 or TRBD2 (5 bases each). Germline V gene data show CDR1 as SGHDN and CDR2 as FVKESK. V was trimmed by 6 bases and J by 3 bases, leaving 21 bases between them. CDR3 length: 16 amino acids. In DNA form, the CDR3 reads TGTGCCAGCAGTCCAGGACCGGGACGGATACACTACGAGCAGTACTTC. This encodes CASSPGPGRIHYEQYF. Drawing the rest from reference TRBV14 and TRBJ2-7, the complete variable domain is EAGVTQFPSHSVIEKGQTVTLRCDPISGHDNLYWYRRVMGKEIKFLLHFVKESKQDESGMPNNRFLAERTGGTYSTLKVQPAELEDSGVYFCASSPGPGRIHYEQYFGPGTRLTVT.